This T cell receptor (beta chain) was sequenced during a study of blood T cell repertoires in COVID-19. Overall study context: Acute and convalescent COVID-19 specimens originated in the United States, Italy and Spain. T cells, B-cell-depleted T cells, or PBMCs provided the cDNA or gDNA that served as material.

V was shortened by 7 bases and J by 2 bases, with 8 bases between the two germline ends. There are 12 residues in the CDR3. The germline gives CDR1 LNHDA, CDR2 SQIVND (reference sequence). Authors' data handling: By means of reference gene primer amplification, nucleated cell counts were estimated. Data came from immunoSEQ multiplex PCR; TCRdb stores just in-frame clones and leaves some out. V and J calls and clone size come straight from that table; D and trimming were deduced from the DNA. The repertoire holds more than 150,000 clones, around four fifths seen once, with over 13% in the top ten. This receptor was identified in a man aged 30 to 45 with active or convalescent COVID-19. The V gene is TRBV19, the J gene TRBJ1-2; D is unclear. Sequencing used peripheral blood. This CDR3 reads CASNEGNYGYTF. CDR3 bases: TGTGCCAGTAATGAGGGAAACTATGGCTACACCTTC.